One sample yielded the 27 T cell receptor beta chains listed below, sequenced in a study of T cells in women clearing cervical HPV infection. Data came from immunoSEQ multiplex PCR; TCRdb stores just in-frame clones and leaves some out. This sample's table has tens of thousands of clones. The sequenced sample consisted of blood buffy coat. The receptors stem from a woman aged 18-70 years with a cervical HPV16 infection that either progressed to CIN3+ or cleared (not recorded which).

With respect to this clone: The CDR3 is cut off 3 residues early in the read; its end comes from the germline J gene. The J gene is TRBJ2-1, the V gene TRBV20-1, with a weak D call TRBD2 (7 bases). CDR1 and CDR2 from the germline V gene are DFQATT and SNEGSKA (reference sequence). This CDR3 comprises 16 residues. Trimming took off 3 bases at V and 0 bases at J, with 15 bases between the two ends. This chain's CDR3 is CSAREVGGPSYNEQFF. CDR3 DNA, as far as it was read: TGCAGTGCTAGGGAGGTCGGGGGGCCCTCCTACAATGAG.

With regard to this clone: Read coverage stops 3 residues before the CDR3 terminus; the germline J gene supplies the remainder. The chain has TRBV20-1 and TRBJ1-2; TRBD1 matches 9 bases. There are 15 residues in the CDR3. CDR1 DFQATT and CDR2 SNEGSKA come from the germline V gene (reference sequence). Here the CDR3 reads CSAKPDRGLYNDYTF. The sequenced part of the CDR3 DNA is TGCAGTGCTAAACCAGACAGGGGGTTATACAATGAC.

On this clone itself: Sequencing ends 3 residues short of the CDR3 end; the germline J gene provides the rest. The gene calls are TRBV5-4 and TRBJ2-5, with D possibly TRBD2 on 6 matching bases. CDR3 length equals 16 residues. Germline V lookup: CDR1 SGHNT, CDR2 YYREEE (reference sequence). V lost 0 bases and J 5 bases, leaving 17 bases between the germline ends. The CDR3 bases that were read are TGTGCCAGCAGCTTGGAACAATGGGGGGTGGAGGAGACC. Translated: CASSLEQWGVEET. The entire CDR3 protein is CASSLEQWGVEETQYF.

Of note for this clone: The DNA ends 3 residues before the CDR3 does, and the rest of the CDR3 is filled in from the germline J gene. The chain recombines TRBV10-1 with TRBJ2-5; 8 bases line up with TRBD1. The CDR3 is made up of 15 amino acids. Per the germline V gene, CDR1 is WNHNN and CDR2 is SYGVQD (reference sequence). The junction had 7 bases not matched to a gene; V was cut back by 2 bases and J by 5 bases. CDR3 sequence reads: CASSEQRTGRETQYF. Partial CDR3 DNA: TGCGCCAGCAGTGAGCAACGGACAGGGAGGGAGACC.

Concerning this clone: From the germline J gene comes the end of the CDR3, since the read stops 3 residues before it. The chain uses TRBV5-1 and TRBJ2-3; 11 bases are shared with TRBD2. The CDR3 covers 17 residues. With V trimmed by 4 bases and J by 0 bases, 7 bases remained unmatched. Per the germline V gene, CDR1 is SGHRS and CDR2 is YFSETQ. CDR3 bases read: TGCGCCAGCAGCCCGGGACTAGCGGTGATTAGCACAGATACG. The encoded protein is CASSPGLAVISTDT. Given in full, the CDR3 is CASSPGLAVISTDTQYF.

CDR3 DNA (partial): TGTGCCTGGAGTGTGGTCCCAGGCGCGGGGGGGGAG. Translating gives CAWSVVPGAGGE. The whole CDR3 protein reads CAWSVVPGAGGELFF. The rearrangement uses TRBV30 and TRBJ2-2, with D tentatively TRBD2 (6 bases). With the read ending 3 residues before the CDR3 end, the germline J gene is used to fill in that end. The CDR3 spans 15 residues. Germline V gives CDR1 GTSNPN, CDR2 SVGIG (reference sequence). V shed 0 bases and J shed 8 bases, with 16 bases lying between them.

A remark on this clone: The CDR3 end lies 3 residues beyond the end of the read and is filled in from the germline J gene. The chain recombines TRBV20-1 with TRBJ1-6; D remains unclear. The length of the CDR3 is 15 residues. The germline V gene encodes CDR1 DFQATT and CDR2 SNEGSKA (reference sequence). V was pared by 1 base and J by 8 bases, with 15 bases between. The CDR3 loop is CSARGTARWDSPLHF. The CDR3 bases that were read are TGCAGTGCTAGAGGCACAGCCCGATGGGATTCACCC.

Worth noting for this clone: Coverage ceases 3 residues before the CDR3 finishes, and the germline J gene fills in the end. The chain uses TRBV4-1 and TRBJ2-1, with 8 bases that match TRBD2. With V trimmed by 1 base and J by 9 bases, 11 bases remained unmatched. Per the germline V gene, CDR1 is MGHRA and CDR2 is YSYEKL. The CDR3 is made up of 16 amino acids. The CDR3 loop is CASSQAGGGASFEQFF. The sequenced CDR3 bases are TGCGCCAGCAGCCAAGCGGGAGGGGGGGCGAGTTTTGAG.

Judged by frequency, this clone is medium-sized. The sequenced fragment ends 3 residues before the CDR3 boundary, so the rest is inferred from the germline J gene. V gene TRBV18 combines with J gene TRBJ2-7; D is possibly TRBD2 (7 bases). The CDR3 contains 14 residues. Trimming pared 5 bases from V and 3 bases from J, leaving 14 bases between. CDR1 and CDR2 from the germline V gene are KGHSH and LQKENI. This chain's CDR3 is CASSGGAPYYEQYF. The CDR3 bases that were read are TGTGCCAGCTCAGGGGGGGCCCCCTACTACGAG.

CDR3: CASSPPPSGGAEQYF. The sequenced part of the CDR3 DNA is TGTGCCAGCAGTCCCCCCCCTAGCGGGGGGGCCGAG. V is TRBV6-2 or TRBV6-3 and J is TRBJ2-7; 12 positions match TRBD2. The read ends 3 residues shy of where the CDR3 ends; the end is completed using the germline J gene. Germline V lookup: CDR1 MNHEY, CDR2 SVGEGT. The J segment lost 6 bases and the V segment lost 5 bases, leaving 8 bases of the junction unmatched. CDR3 length: 15 residues.

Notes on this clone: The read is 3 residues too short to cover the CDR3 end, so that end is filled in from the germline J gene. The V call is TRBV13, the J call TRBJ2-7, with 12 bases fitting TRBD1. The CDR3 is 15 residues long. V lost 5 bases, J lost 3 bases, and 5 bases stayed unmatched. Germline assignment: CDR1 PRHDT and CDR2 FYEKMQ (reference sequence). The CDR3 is CASSTGTGGFYEQYF. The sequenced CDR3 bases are TGTGCCAGCAGCACCGGGACAGGGGGCTTCTACGAG.

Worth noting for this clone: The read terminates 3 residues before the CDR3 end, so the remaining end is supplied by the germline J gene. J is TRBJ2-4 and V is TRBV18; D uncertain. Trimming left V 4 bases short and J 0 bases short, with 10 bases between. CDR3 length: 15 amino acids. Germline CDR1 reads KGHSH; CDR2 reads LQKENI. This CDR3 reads CASSHTDLAKNIQYF. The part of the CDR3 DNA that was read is TGTGCCAGCTCACACACAGACCTAGCCAAAAACATT. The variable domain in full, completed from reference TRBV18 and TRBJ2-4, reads NAGVMQNPRHLVRRRGQEARLRCSPMKGHSHVYWYRQLPEEGLKFMVYLQKENIIDESGMPKERFSAEFPKEGPSILRIQQVVRGDSAAYFCASSHTDLAKNIQYFGAGTRLSVL.

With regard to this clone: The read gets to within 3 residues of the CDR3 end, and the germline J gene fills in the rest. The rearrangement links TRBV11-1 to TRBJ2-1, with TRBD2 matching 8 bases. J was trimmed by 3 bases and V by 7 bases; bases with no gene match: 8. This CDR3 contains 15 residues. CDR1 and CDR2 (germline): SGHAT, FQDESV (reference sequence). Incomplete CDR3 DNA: TGTGCCAGCACTCGCCGGGGGGGCATCTACAATGAG. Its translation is CASTRRGGIYNE. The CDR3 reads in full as CASTRRGGIYNEQFF.

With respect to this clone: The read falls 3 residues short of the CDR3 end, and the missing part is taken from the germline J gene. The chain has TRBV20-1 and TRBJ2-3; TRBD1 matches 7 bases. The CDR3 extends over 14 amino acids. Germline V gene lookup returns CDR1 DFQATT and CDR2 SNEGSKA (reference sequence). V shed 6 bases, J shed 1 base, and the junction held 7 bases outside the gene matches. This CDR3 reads CSALRQGRTDTQYF. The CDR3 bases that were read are TGCAGTGCCCTGCGACAGGGTCGCACAGATACG.

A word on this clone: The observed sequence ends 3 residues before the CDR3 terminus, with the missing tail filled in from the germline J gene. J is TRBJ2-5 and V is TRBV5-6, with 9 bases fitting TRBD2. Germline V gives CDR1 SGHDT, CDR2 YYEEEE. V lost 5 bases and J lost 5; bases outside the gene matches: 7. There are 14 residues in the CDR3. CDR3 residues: CASRFRGGAETQYF. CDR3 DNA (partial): TGTGCCAGCAGGTTCCGCGGGGGGGCGGAGACC. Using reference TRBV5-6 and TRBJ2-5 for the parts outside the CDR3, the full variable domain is DAGVTQSPTHLIKTRGQQVTLRCSPKSGHDTVSWYQQALGQGPQFIFQYYEEEERQRGNFPDRFSGHQFPNYSSELNVNALLLGDSALYLCASRFRGGAETQYFGPGTRLLVL.

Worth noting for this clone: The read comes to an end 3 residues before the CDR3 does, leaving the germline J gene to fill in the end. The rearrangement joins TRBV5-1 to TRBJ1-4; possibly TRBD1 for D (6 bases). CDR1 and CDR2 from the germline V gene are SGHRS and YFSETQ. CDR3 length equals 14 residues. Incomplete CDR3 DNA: TGCGCCAGCAGCCCGGACAGCCGTAATTCACCA. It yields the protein CASSPDSRNSP. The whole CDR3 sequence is CASSPDSRNSPLFF.

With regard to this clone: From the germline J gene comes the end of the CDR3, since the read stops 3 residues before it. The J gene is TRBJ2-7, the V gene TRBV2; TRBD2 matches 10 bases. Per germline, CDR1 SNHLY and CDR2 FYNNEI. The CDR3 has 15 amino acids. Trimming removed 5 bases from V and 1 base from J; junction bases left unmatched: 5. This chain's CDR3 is CASSLGLAVSYEQYF. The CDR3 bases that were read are TGTGCCAGCAGTTTAGGACTAGCGGTGTCCTACGAG.

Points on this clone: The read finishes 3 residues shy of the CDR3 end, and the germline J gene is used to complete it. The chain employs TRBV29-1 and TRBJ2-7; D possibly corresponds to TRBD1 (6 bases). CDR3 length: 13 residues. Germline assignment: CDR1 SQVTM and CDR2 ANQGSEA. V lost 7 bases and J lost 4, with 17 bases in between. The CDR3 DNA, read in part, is TGCAGCGCCCTCGACAGGTCCCGGTACGAG. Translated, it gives CSALDRSRYE. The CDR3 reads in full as CSALDRSRYEQYF.

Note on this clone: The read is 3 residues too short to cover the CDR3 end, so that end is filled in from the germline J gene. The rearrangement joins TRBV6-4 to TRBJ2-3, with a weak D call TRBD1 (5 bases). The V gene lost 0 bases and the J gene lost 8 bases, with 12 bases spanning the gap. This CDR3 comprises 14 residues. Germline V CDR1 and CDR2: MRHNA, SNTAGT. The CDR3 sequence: CASSDSGRGATQYF. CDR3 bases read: TGTGCCAGCAGTGACTCTGGTAGGGGCGCTACG.

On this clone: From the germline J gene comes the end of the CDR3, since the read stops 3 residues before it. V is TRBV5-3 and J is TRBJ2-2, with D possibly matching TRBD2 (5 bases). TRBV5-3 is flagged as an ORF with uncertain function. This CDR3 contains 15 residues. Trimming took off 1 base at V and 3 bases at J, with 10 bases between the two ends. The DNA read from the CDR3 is TGTGCCAGAAGCTTGTGGATCGGGGACACCGGGGAG. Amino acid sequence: CARSLWIGDTGE. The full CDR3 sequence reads CARSLWIGDTGELFF.

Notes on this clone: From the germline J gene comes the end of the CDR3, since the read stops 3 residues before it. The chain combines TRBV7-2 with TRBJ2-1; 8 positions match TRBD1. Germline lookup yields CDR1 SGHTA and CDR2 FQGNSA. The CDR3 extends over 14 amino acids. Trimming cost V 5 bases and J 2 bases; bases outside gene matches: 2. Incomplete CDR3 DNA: TGTGCCAGCAGCACACAGGGGGCCTACAATGAG. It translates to CASSTQGAYNE. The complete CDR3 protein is CASSTQGAYNEQFF.

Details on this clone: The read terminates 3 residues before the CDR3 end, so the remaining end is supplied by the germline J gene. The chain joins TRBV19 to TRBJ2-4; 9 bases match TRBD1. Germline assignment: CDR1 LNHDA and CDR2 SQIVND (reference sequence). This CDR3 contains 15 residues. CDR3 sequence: CASRIQGQGFYGQYF. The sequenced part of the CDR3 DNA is TGTGCCAGTAGGATCCAAGGACAGGGGTTCTATGGT.

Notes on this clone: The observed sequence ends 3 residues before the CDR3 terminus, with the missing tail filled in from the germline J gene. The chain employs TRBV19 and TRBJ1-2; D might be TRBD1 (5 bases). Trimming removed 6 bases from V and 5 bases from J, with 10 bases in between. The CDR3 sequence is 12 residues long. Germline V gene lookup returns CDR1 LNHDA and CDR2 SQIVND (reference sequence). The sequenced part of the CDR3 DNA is TGTGCCAGTAGCCTAGAGGGGTATGGC. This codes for CASSLEGYG. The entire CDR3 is CASSLEGYGYTF.

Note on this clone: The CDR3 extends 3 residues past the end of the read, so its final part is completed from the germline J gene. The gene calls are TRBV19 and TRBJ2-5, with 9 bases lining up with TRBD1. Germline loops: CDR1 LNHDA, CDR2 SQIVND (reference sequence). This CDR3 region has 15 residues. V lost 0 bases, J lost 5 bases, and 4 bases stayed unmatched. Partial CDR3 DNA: TGTGCCAGTAGTATAGAGGGGACAGGGCACGAGACC. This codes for CASSIEGTGHET. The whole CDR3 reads CASSIEGTGHETQYF.

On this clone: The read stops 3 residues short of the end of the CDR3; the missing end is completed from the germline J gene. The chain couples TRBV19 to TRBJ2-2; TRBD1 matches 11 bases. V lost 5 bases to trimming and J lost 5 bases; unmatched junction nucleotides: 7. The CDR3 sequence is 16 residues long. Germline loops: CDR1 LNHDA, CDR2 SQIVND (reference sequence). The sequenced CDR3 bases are TGTGCCAGTAGTCGTCTCGGGACAGGGGGAACCGGGGAG. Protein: CASSRLGTGGTGE. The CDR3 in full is CASSRLGTGGTGELFF.

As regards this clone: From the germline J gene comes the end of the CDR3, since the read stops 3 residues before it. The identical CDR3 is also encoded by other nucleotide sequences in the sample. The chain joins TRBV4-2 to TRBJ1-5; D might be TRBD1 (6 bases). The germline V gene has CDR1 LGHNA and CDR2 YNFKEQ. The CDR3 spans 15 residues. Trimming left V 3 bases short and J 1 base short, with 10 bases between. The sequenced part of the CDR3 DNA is TGTGCCAGCAGCCAGGTGGACAGAAGCAATCAGCCC. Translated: CASSQVDRSNQP. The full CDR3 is CASSQVDRSNQPQHF.

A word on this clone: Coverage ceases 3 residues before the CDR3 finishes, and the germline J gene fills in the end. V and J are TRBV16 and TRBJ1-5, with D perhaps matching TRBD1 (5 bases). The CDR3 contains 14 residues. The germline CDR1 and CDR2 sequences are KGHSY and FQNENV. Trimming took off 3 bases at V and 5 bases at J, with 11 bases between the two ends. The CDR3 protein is CASSQVAGDQPQHF. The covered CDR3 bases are TGTGCCAGCAGCCAGGTGGCGGGGGATCAGCCC. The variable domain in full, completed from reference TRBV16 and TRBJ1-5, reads GEEVAQTPKHLVRGEGQKAKLYCAPIKGHSYVFWYQQVLKNEFKFLISFQNENVFDETGMPKERFSAKCLPNSPCSLEIQATKLEDSAVYFCASSQVAGDQPQHFGDGTRLSIL.